This TCR beta chain was profiled in a study of blood T cell repertoires in COVID-19. Study-wide context: In each case, the material was cDNA or gDNA derived from T cells, B-cell-depleted T cells, or PBMCs.

Per germline, CDR1 SGHTS and CDR2 YDEGEE. The CDR3 covers 20 residues. The V end lost 7 bases, the J end lost 1 base, and 31 bases lay between the germline ends. The method was immunoSEQ multiplex PCR; TCRdb's version includes in-frame clones alone and lacks a portion of them. This table has some 57,000 clones, 85% appearing once. This chain uses TRBV5-8 with TRBJ2-3; D is possibly TRBD1 (6 bases). This receptor was identified in a human donor in a cohort sampled during active COVID-19. Sequenced input: peripheral blood. DNA of the CDR3: TGTGCCAGCCCACAGGGTTTTGGCAACTCCAAACAGGACCGCACAGATACGCAGTATTTT. Amino acids: CASPQGFGNSKQDRTDTQYF.